This TCR beta chain was captured by sequencing in a study of human T cells and chemical hapten exposure. TCRdb ran MiXCR on the RACE reads and lists one entry per CDR3 protein. Altogether 330,000 or so distinct CDR3 sequences are present, about 6.9% being singletons, with the ten largest covering about 5.4%. Time point defined: patch test 2, 6 weeks after DPC sensitization. Treatment meaning: therapeutic diphenylcyclopropenone sensitization with weekly scalp DPC. Donors, patients with alopecia ranging from 18 to 70 years old and judged suitable for DPC, provided samples. Study findings and constraints: Counts of expanded TCRs (at PT1) showed a positive correlation with patch test score. Donor immune responses may differ from healthy people's, since all donors had alopecia. Expanded TCRs were compared with controls, and the expanded TCRs formed significantly more large CDR3 similarity clusters.

Notes on this clonotype: The target antigen is unknown.

There are 15 residues in the CDR3. Per germline, CDR1 MNHEY and CDR2 SVGAGI. Trimming cost V 5 bases and J 6 bases; bases outside gene matches: 12. This sequence joins TRBV6-5 and TRBJ2-7; 8 bases map to TRBD1. Sample: whole blood, taken in connection with sensitization to the hapten diphenylcyclopropenone (DPC). The receptor comes from a woman under 30 with alopecia areata. Some clones in this sample may be carry-over from other donors' samples. This CDR3 reads CASSSQTGGTCEQYF. DNA of the CDR3: TGTGCCAGCAGTAGCCAAACAGGGGGGACCTGCGAGCAGTACTTC.